This section outlines one TCR beta chain sequence together with its context. Its antigen is not known. Here immunoSEQ multiplex PCR was the method, and the copy in TCRdb shows in-frame clones only, minus some. The data contain 150,000 to 160,000 clones, about 86% of them seen just once; the ten biggest clones take up about 2.2%. This entry belongs to a study of cytomegalovirus exposure and HLA in healthy donors. The germline CDR1 and CDR2 sequences are LNHDA and SQIVND (reference sequence). The CDR3 contains 14 residues. V dropped 4 bases and J dropped 4 bases, with 13 bases sitting between them. The study, taken as a whole, reports: TCR beta chains numbering more than 150 were designated cytomegalovirus-associated. There were some public TCRs occurring in many donors, but most TCR sequences were rare.

Sequenced: PBMCs. The genes are TRBV19 and TRBJ1-2, with unresolved D. The receptor's source is a human donor in good health. CDR3: CASSNGERVYGYTF. Written as DNA, the CDR3 is TGTGCCAGTAGTAACGGGGAGAGAGTCTATGGCTACACCTTC.